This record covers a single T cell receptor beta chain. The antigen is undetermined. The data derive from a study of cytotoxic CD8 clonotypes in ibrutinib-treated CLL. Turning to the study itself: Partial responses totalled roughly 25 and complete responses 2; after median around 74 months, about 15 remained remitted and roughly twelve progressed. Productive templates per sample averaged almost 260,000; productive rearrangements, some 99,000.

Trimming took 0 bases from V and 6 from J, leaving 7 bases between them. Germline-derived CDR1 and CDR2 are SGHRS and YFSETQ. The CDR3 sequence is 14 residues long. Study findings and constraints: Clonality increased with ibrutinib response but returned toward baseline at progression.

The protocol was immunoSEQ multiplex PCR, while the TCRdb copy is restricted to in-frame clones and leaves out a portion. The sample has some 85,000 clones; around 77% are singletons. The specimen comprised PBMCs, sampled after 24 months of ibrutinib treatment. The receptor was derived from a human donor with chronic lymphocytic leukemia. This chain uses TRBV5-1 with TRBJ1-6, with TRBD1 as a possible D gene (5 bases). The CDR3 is CASSLGQPNSPLHF. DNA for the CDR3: TGCGCCAGCAGCTTGGGACAGCCTAATTCACCCCTCCACTTT.